This T cell receptor (beta chain) is drawn from a study of technical replicates of blood from a handful of donors. Assay used: immunoSEQ multiplex PCR; TCRdb lists only in-frame clones, some missing. The sample carries fewer than 85,000 clones, about 93% recorded once. CDR1 is SGDLS, CDR2 YYNGEE, per germline. Germline trimming cut 1 base from V and 6 bases from J; bases unmatched to any gene: 12. The CDR3 has 17 amino acids. This chain uses TRBV9 with TRBJ2-1, with 8 bases identical to TRBD2. This TCR was sampled from a human donor in good health. The sequenced material came from T cells isolated from PBMCs. The CDR3, as DNA: TGTGCCAGCAGCGTAAATCCAGCGGGAGTCGGTGGCAATGAGCAGTTCTTC. It codes for CASSVNPAGVGGNEQFF.